The T cell receptor beta chain under discussion was sequenced for a study of T-cell reconstitution after alpha-beta-depleted transplantation in children. Study-wide findings and caveats: Fresh T-cell production supplied most of the T-cell counts and diversity seen one year after transplant. After transplant, high TCRbeta diversity at day 60 in some patients arose from surviving recipient T cells and thymic progenitors. By about two months after transplant, alpha-beta T cells reportedly arose from several hundred graft clones that had expanded.

This clonotype was recorded many times. Antigen unknown. Unique molecular identifiers were incorporated into the prepared TCRbeta library. TCRdb reanalysed the PCR reads using MiXCR and keeps one entry per CDR3 protein. This table has about 200,000 distinct CDR3 sequences, 5.5% to 7% appearing once. V dropped 0 bases and J dropped 4 bases, with 18 bases sitting between them. The CDR3 runs to 17 residues. Looked up from germline, CDR1 is MNHEY and CDR2 is SMNVEV (reference sequence). This chain connects TRBV27 to TRBJ2-5, with D possibly TRBD2 on 7 matching bases. The clonotype originates from a girl under two years old with combined immunodeficiency, due to receive a stem cell transplant. The material sequenced was PBMCs, taken before TCRalphabeta/CD19-depleted stem cell transplant. The DNA for the CDR3 is TGTGCCAGCAGTTTATCGAGGGGGGGGAATGGCCCAGAGACCCAGTACTTC. It encodes CASSLSRGGNGPETQYF.